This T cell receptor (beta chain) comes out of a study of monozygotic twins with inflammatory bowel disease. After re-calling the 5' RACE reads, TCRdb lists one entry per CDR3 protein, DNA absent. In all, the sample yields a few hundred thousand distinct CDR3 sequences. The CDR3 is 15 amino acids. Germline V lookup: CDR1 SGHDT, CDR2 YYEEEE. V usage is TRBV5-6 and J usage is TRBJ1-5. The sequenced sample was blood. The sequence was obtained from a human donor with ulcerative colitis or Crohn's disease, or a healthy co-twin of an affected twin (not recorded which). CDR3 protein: CASSLGSVLNQPQHF.